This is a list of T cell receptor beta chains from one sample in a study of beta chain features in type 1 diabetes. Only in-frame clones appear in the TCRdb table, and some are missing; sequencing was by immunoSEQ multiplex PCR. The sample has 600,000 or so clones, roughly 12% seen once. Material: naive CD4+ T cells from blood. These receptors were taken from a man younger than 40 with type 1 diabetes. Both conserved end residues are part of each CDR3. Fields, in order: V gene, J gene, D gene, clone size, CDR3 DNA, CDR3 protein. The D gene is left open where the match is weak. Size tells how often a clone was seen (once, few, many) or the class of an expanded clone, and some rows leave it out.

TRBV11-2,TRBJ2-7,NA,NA,TGTGCCAGCAGACCCCAATCGACAGGAGAGCAGTACTTC,CASRPQSTGEQYF
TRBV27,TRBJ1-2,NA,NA,TGTGCCAGCAGTTTATACCGGTCCCATGGCTACACCTTC,CASSLYRSHGYTF
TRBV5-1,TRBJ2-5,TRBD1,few,TGCGCCAGCAGCTCCCGGACAGGGTACCAAGAGACCCAGTACTTC,CASSSRTGYQETQYF
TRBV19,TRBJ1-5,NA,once,TGTGCCAGTAGTATGCTGGGGGGGTATAGCAATCAGCCCCAGCATTTT,CASSMLGGYSNQPQHF
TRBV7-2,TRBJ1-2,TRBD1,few,TGTGCCAGCAGCTCGACAGGGGGCGATGGCTACACCTTC,CASSSTGGDGYTF
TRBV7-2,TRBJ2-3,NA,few,TGTGCCAGCAGCTTATCGGCGGGCCCAGCTGCAGATACGCAGTATTTT,CASSLSAGPAADTQYF
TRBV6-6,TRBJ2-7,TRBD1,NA,TGTGCCAGCAAGGGACAGGGTCTATCCTACGAGCAGTACTTC,CASKGQGLSYEQYF
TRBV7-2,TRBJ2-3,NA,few,TGTGCCAGCAGCTTAGCGGGTCGGATGAGCACAGATACGCAGTATTTT,CASSLAGRMSTDTQYF
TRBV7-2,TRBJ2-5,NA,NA,TGTGCCAGCAGCTTAGGCTGGAGCCAAGAGACCCAGTACTTC,CASSLGWSQETQYF
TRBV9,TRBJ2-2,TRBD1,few,TGTGCCAGCAGCGCCCGAGGACAGGGAAGCACCGGGGAGCTGTTTTTT,CASSARGQGSTGELFF
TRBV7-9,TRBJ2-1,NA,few,TGTGTCACGCGTGGTCTGAACAATGAGCAGTTCTTC,CVTRGLNNEQFF
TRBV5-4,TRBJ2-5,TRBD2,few,TGTGCCAGCAGCTTGGGCGGGACTAGCGGTCTCAGGTCCCAGTACTTC,CASSLGGTSGLRSQYF
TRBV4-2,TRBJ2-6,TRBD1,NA,TGTGCCAGCAGCCAACTCGGACAGGGGGCGCGTGGGGCCAACGTCCTGACTTTC,CASSQLGQGARGANVLTF
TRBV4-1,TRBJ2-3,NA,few,TGCGCCAGCAGCCAAGATCGGAGGGATCCAGGCACAGATACGCAGTATTTT,CASSQDRRDPGTDTQYF
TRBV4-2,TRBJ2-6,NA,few,TGTGCCAGCAGCCAAGACCGGGCCTCCTACGGGGCCAACGTCCTGACTTTC,CASSQDRASYGANVLTF
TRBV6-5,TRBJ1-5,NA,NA,TGTGCCAGCAGATCGGATAGCAATCAGCCCCAGCATTTT,CASRSDSNQPQHF
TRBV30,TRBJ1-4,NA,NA,TGTGCCTGGAGTGGGGGAGGTAATGAAAAACTGTTTTTT,CAWSGGGNEKLFF
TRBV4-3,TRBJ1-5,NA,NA,TGCGCCAGCAGCCAAGATAGCCAGGGCAATCAGCCCCAGCATTTT,CASSQDSQGNQPQHF
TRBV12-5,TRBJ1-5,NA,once,TGTGCTAGTGGTACCCCGGGGGCTACCTATAGCAATCAGCCCCAGCATTTT,CASGTPGATYSNQPQHF
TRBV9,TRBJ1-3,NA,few,TGTGCCAGCAGCGACCGACAGGCCAGCTCTGGAAACACCATATATTTT,CASSDRQASSGNTIYF
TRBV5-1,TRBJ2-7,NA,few,TGCGCCAGCAGCCTCCGGGCCAATTACGAGCAGTACTTC,CASSLRANYEQYF
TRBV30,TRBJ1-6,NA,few,TGTGCCTCCCAAGGAAACCTTGATAATTCACCCCTCCACTTT,CASQGNLDNSPLHF
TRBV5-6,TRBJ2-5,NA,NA,TGTGCCAGCAGCTTACTAATGACGAAGACCCAGTACTTC,CASSLLMTKTQYF
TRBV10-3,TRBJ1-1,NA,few,TGTGCCATCAGTGAAAGGCCTTCTGGAGCTTTCTTT,CAISERPSGAFF
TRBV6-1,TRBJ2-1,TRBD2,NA,TGTGCCATCAGTGGACTGGGACTAGCGGAGAACAATGAGCAGTTCTTC,CAISGLGLAENNEQFF
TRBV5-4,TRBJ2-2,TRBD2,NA,TGTGCCAGCTCGGGGAGGGGATTCCCCGGGGAGCTGTTTTTT,CASSGRGFPGELFF